A single sample gave rise to the 15 T cell receptor beta chains below, sequenced in a study of shared clonotypes between healthy human individuals. Profiled with immunoSEQ multiplex PCR; TCRdb holds only in-frame clones, not every one. Of 780,000 or so clones detected, 72% appear once; the ten largest clones hold approximately 1.8%. Sequenced material: memory CD4+ T cells sorted from blood. Subset meaning: CD45RA-negative fraction. Receptors were obtained from a woman aged 30 to 39 in good health.

On this clone itself: The sample carries other DNA sequences with the same CDR3. The chain employs TRBV30 and TRBJ2-5; the match to TRBD2 covers 14 bases. Looked up from germline, CDR1 is GTSNPN and CDR2 is SVGIG (reference sequence). The CDR3 consists of 14 residues. V gave up 1 base and J gave up 5 bases; unmatched junction bases: 0. In nucleotides, the CDR3 is TGTGCCTGGAGTGGACTAGCGGGGGGGGAGACCCAGTACTTC. Its translation: CAWSGLAGGETQYF.

The chain links TRBV25-1 to TRBJ2-6, with D possibly being TRBD1 (5 bases). CDR1 is MGHDK, CDR2 SYGVNS, per germline. V gave up 5 bases and J gave up 0 bases, with 14 bases separating them. CDR3 size: 17 residues. DNA for the CDR3: TGTGCCAGCAGTACGGCCAGGGCGAGCTCTGGGGCCAACGTCCTGACTTTC. It specifies CASSTARASSGANVLTF.

In this sample, this clone turned up a few times. The same CDR3 can be traced to other DNA sequences in this sample. The CDR3 loop reads CAWSGSTDTQYF. The CDR3 DNA reads TGTGCCTGGAGTGGGAGCACAGATACGCAGTATTTT. V usage is TRBV30 and J usage is TRBJ2-3, with unresolved D. The CDR3 sequence is 12 residues long. In germline, CDR1 is GTSNPN, CDR2 SVGIG (reference sequence). The ends were cut back, 1 base at V and 0 bases at J, with 2 bases in the middle. Based on the CDR3 plus reference TRBV30 and TRBJ2-3, the full variable domain is SQTIHQWPATLVQPVGSPLSLECTVEGTSNPNLYWYRQAAGRGLQLLFYSVGIGQISSEVPQNLSASRPQDRQFILSSKKLLLSDSGFYLCAWSGSTDTQYFGPGTRLTVL.

V gene TRBV5-1 combines with J gene TRBJ1-1; D is possibly TRBD1 (6 bases). This CDR3 is built from 15 residues. Trimming left V 0 bases short and J 1 base short, with 10 bases between. CDR1 is SGHRS and CDR2 is YFSETQ in the germline V gene. The CDR3 coding sequence is TGCGCCAGCAGCTTGGTAGTGGGACAGAACACTGAAGCTTTCTTT. Translating it yields CASSLVVGQNTEAFF.

The chain uses TRBV28 and TRBJ2-1, with 7 bases matching TRBD2. The CDR3 extends over 15 amino acids. Germline V CDR1 and CDR2: MDHEN, SYDVKM. The V gene end was trimmed by 4 bases and the J gene end by 6 bases; junction bases not matched to a gene: 9. CDR3 bases: TGTGCCAGCAGTTCAAACGGACTAGTAAGCAATGAGCAGTTCTTC. Protein product: CASSSNGLVSNEQFF.

The CDR3, as DNA: TGTGCCAGCAGTAAAGGGACAGGGAAAACGCAAGAGACCCAGTACTTC. Translated, it gives CASSKGTGKTQETQYF. J is TRBJ2-5 and V is TRBV28; 9 nucleotides align to TRBD1. CDR1 is MDHEN, CDR2 SYDVKM, per germline. The CDR3 is made up of 16 amino acids. Germline trimming cut 5 bases from V and 2 bases from J; bases unmatched to any gene: 9.

The chain links TRBV5-5 to TRBJ1-1, with D perhaps matching TRBD1 (5 bases). Trimming left V 0 bases short and J 4 bases short, with 10 bases between. This CDR3 has 14 amino acids. The germline CDR1 and CDR2 sequences are SGHKS and YYEKEE (reference sequence). The CDR3 DNA reads TGTGCCAGCAGCTTGGCCCTAGGGACCACTGAAGCTTTCTTT. Its translation is CASSLALGTTEAFF.

V gene TRBV5-1 combines with J gene TRBJ2-3; 7 bases line up with TRBD2. The CDR3 is made up of 15 amino acids. The germline V gene has CDR1 SGHRS and CDR2 YFSETQ. Trimming cost V 0 bases and J 2 bases; bases outside gene matches: 3. CDR3 in amino acids: CASSLVGLDTDTQYF. The CDR3, as DNA: TGCGCCAGCAGCTTGGTTGGACTAGACACAGATACGCAGTATTTT.

The chain carries TRBV28 and TRBJ2-7; D is unresolved. The germline gives CDR1 MDHEN, CDR2 SYDVKM. CDR3 length: 17 amino acids. Trimming removed 10 bases from V and 4 bases from J, with 29 bases in between. CDR3 sequence (DNA): TGTGCCACCTCTACGGTTGCGGACCGGCCGCACTATTACGAGCAGTACTTC. It specifies CATSTVADRPHYYEQYF.

CDR3 nucleotides: TGTGCCAGTACCCCCAGTCAGGGAGGTGCCGGGGAGCTGTTTTTT. This sequence encodes CASTPSQGGAGELFF. This chain connects TRBV19 to TRBJ2-2; D possibly corresponds to TRBD2 (6 bases). The CDR3 extends over 15 amino acids. The V gene lost 7 bases and the J gene lost 6 bases, with 18 bases spanning the gap. Germline CDR1 is LNHDA and CDR2 is SQIVND (reference sequence). Full variable domain (missing parts from reference TRBV19 and TRBJ2-2): DGGITQSPKYLFRKEGQNVTLSCEQNLNHDAMYWYRQDPGQGLRLIYYSQIVNDFQKGDIAEGYSVSREKKESFPLTVTSAQKNPTAFYLCASTPSQGGAGELFFGEGSRLTVL.

The gene calls are TRBV5-5 and TRBJ2-7, with TRBD1 matching 7 bases. This CDR3 is built from 15 residues. Germline lookup yields CDR1 SGHKS and CDR2 YYEKEE (reference sequence). With V trimmed by 0 bases and J by 2 bases, 5 bases remained unmatched. The CDR3 loop is CASSLARDRPYEQYF. CDR3 bases: TGTGCCAGCAGCTTGGCTAGGGACAGACCCTACGAGCAGTACTTC. Drawing the rest from reference TRBV5-5 and TRBJ2-7, the complete variable domain is DAGVTQSPTHLIKTRGQQVTLRCSPISGHKSVSWYQQVLGQGPQFIFQYYEKEERGRGNFPDRFSARQFPNYSSELNVNALLLGDSALYLCASSLARDRPYEQYFGPGTRLTVT.

As to this clone: This likely reflects a read error, since a far larger clone is one base away. Other DNA sequences in this sample translate to the same CDR3. The chain employs TRBV5-1 and TRBJ2-2, with a tentative D call TRBD1 (5 bases). Trimming pared 4 bases from V and 5 bases from J, leaving 9 bases between. This CDR3 spans 13 amino acids. CDR1 is SGHRS, CDR2 YFSETQ, per germline. This chain's CDR3 is CASSLTDTGELFF. CDR3 sequence (DNA): TGCGCCAGCAGCCTGACAGATACCGGGGAGCTGTTTTTT.

The chain combines TRBV4-2 with TRBJ2-3, with TRBD1 identical over 7 bases. V shed 4 bases and J 2 bases; nucleotides not matched to a gene: 9. Germline V CDR1 and CDR2: LGHNA, YNFKEQ. The CDR3 covers 16 residues. The CDR3 DNA is TGTGCCAGCAGCCGACAATGGGACAGCCACACAGATACGCAGTATTTT. It codes for CASSRQWDSHTDTQYF.

The gene calls are TRBV6-5 and TRBJ2-7; no firm D call. The V gene lost 0 bases and the J gene lost 0 bases, with 9 bases spanning the gap. CDR1 and CDR2 from the germline V gene are MNHEY and SVGAGI. This CDR3 is 15 amino acids long. The chain's CDR3 is CASSYSKRSSYEQYF. For the CDR3, the DNA is TGTGCCAGCAGTTACTCGAAACGGTCCTCCTACGAGCAGTACTTC.

With regard to this clone: Different DNA sequences within this sample yield the same CDR3. V gene TRBV11-2 combines with J gene TRBJ2-5; D not certain. V was shortened by 0 bases and J by 4 bases, with 3 bases between the two germline ends. The CDR3 is 12 amino acids. Germline values: CDR1 SGHAT, CDR2 FQNNGV. CDR3 loop: CASSLDRETQYF. For the CDR3, the DNA is TGTGCCAGCAGCTTAGATCGAGAGACCCAGTACTTC.